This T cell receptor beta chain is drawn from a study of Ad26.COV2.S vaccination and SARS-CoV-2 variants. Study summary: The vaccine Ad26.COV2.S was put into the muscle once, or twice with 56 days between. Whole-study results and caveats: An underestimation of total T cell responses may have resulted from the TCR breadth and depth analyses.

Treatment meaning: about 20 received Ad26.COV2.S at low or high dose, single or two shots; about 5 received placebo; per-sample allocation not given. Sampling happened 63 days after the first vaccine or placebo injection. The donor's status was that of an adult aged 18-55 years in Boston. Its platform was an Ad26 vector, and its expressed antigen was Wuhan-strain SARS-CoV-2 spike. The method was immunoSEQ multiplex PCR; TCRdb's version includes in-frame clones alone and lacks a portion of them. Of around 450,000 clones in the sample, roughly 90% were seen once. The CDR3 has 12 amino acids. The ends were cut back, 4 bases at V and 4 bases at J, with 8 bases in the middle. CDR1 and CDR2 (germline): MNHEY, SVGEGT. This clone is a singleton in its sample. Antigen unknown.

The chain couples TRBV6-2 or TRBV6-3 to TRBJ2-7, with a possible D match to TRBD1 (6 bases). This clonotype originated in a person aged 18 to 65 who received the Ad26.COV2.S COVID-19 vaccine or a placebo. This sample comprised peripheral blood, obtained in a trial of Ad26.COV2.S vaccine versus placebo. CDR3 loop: CASSFQGYEQYF. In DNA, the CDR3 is TGTGCCAGCAGTTTCCAGGGGTACGAGCAGTACTTC.